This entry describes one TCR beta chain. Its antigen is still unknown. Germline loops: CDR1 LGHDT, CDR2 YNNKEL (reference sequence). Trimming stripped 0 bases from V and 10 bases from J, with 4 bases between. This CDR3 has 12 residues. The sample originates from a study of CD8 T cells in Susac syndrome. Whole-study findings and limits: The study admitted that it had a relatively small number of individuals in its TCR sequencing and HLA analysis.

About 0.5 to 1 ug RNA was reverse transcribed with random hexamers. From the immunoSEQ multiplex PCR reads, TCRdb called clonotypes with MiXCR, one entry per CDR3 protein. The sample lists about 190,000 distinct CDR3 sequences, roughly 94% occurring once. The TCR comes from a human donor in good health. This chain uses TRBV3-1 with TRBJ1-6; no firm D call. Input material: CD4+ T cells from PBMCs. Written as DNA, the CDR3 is TGTGCCAGCAGCCAAGATGTGTCACCCCTCCACTTT. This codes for CASSQDVSPLHF.